These 11 T cell receptor beta chains were all obtained from the same sample, sequenced in a study of T cells after yellow fever vaccination. TCRdb used MiXCR to reprocess the 5' RACE reads, holding one entry per CDR3 protein. The sample lists 450,000 to 600,000 distinct CDR3 sequences; about 14% were seen once. The sample here was PBMCs, taken on the day of the yellow fever booster vaccination. The receptors were gathered from a man under 40 who received the YFV17D yellow fever vaccine.

The chain uses TRBV12-3 or TRBV12-4 and TRBJ2-7, with D maybe TRBD1 (6 bases). V was pared by 6 bases and J by 3 bases, with 21 bases between. The CDR3 sequence is 16 residues long. CDR3 bases: TGTGCCAGCAGCCTTTGGGGTATTGACAGGTTCTACGAGCAGTACTTC. This codes for CASSLWGIDRFYEQYF.

CDR3 amino acids: CASSVEASPTYNEQFF. As DNA, the CDR3 is TGTGCCAGCAGCGTAGAGGCTAGCCCGACCTACAATGAGCAGTTCTTC. The J gene is TRBJ2-1, the V gene TRBV9, with D possibly TRBD2 on 5 matching bases. The CDR3 runs 16 residues. Trimming left V 0 bases short and J 2 bases short, with 12 bases between. Germline V CDR1 and CDR2: SGDLS, YYNGEE.

V and J are TRBV5-4 and TRBJ2-7; 10 bases fit TRBD2. V shed 0 bases and J 0 bases; nucleotides not matched to a gene: 6. There are 17 residues in the CDR3. The germline gives CDR1 SGHNT, CDR2 YYREEE (reference sequence). CDR3 DNA: TGTGCCAGCAGCTTGGAGACTAGCGGGCTGGGCTCCTACGAGCAGTACTTC. Translating it yields CASSLETSGLGSYEQYF.

This clonotype was detected a few times. The chain recombines TRBV5-1 with TRBJ2-1; D is undetermined. The V gene lost 2 bases and the J gene lost 14 bases, with 20 bases spanning the gap. CDR1 SGHRS and CDR2 YFSETQ come from the germline V gene. The CDR3 length is 14 residues. Written as DNA, the CDR3 is TGCGCCAGCAGCTTTAATGATCGGACGGGCTTGGAGTTCTTC. Translating it yields CASSFNDRTGLEFF.

This clonotype showed up just a few times. The chain carries TRBV27 and TRBJ2-7; D unclear. The CDR3 extends over 14 amino acids. V lost 0 bases, J lost 3 bases, and 9 bases lay in between. Germline assignment: CDR1 MNHEY and CDR2 SMNVEV (reference sequence). The CDR3 reads CASSLSGWDYEQYF. The CDR3 nucleotides read TGTGCCAGCAGTTTATCAGGGTGGGACTACGAGCAGTACTTC.

The rearrangement uses TRBV29-1 and TRBJ2-1, with D possibly TRBD1 on 6 matching bases. The V end lost 1 base, the J end lost 12 bases, and 10 bases lay between the germline ends. Germline V gene lookup returns CDR1 SQVTM and CDR2 ANQGSEA. The CDR3 loop spans 11 amino acids. CDR3 DNA sequence: TGCAGCGTTGAAGTGGGGGCAGGGCAGTTCTTC. Amino acids: CSVEVGAGQFF.

The J gene is TRBJ2-7, the V gene TRBV7-2; D is unclear. Germline V gene lookup returns CDR1 SGHTA and CDR2 FQGNSA. The V end was cut by 5 bases, the J end by 0 bases, with 14 bases between. This CDR3 spans 15 amino acids. This CDR3 is CASSPLGSSSYEQYF. CDR3 coding DNA: TGTGCCAGCAGCCCGCTTGGGTCGAGCTCCTACGAGCAGTACTTC.

This chain links TRBV5-6 with TRBJ2-1; D may be TRBD2 (6 bases). The ends were cut back, 0 bases at V and 3 bases at J, with 19 bases in the middle. Germline CDR1 and CDR2: SGHDT and YYEEEE. This CDR3 is built from 18 residues. In DNA form, the CDR3 reads TGTGCCAGCAGCTTGGGAGGTTTTCGGAGGGCGGGCTACAATGAGCAGTTCTTC. Protein: CASSLGGFRRAGYNEQFF. The full variable domain, rest sourced from reference TRBV5-6 and TRBJ2-1, is DAGVTQSPTHLIKTRGQQVTLRCSPKSGHDTVSWYQQALGQGPQFIFQYYEEEERQRGNFPDRFSGHQFPNYSSELNVNALLLGDSALYLCASSLGGFRRAGYNEQFFGPGTRLTVL.

This clonotype was seen a single time. The chain's CDR3 is CASSIGGTGKYEQYF. The CDR3 DNA follows: TGTGCCAGTAGTATCGGAGGGACAGGAAAGTACGAGCAGTACTTC. J is TRBJ2-7 and V is TRBV19; 8 bases fit TRBD1. CDR1 LNHDA and CDR2 SQIVND come from the germline V gene (reference sequence). There are 15 residues in the CDR3. V was pared by 3 bases and J by 4 bases, with 8 bases of the junction left unmatched.

The V gene is TRBV9, the J gene TRBJ2-7; 9 bases map to TRBD2. Trimming at V came to 4 bases and at J to 6 bases, leaving 14 bases not matched to a gene. The CDR3 contains 16 residues. Germline V lookup: CDR1 SGDLS, CDR2 YYNGEE. The CDR3 nucleotides are TGTGCCAGCAGCCCCAGGGTAGCGGGAGAAGGACGCGAGCAGTACTTC. It codes for CASSPRVAGEGREQYF.

This clonotype was counted many times. This chain joins TRBV4-3 and TRBJ1-2; tentative D call: TRBD1 (6 bases). Germline loops: CDR1 LGHNA, CDR2 YSLEER. The V end lost 0 bases, the J end lost 8 bases, and 13 bases lay between the germline ends. CDR3 size: 14 residues. This chain's CDR3 is CASSQESGVGGYTF. CDR3 coding DNA: TGCGCCAGCAGCCAAGAATCAGGGGTGGGCGGCTACACCTTC.